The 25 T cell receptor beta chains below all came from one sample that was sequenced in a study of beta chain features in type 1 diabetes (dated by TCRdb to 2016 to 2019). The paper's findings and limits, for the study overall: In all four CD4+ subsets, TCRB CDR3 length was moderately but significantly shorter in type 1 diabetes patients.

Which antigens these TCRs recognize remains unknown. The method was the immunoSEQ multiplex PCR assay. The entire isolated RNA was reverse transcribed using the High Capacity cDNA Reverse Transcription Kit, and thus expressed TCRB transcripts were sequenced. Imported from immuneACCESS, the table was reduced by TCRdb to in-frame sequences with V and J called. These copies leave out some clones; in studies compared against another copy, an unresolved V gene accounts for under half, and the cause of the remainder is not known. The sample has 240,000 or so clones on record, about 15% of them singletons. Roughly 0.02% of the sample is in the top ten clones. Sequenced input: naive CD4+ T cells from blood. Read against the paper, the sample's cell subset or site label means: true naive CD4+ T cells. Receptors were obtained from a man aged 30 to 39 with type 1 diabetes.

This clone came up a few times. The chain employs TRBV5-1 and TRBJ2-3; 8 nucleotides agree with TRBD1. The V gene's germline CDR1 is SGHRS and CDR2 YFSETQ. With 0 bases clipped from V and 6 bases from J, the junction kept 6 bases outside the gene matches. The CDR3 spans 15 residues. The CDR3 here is CASSLAQGARDTQYF. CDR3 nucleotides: TGCGCCAGCAGCTTGGCCCAGGGGGCGCGGGATACGCAGTATTTT.

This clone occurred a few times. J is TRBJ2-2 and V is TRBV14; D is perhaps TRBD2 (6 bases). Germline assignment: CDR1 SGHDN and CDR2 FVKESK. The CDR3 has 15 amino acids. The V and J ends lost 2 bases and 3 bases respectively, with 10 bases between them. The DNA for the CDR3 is TGTGCCAGCAGCCAAAATAGCGGTCACACCGGGGAGCTGTTTTTT. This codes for CASSQNSGHTGELFF.

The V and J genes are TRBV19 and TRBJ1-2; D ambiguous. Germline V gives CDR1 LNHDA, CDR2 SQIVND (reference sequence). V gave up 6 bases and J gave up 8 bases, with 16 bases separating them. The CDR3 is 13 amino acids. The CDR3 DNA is TGTGCCAGTAGAAGCGGGCCTACGAACGGCTACACCTTC. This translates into CASRSGPTNGYTF.

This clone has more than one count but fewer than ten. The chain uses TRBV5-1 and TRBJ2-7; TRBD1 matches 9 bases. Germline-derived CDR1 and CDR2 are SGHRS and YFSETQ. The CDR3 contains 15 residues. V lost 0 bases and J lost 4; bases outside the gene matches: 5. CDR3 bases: TGCGCCAGCAGCTTGGCCAGGACAGGGGTGTACGAGCAGTACTTC. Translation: CASSLARTGVYEQYF.

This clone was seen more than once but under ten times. DNA for the CDR3: TGTGCCAGCAGCTTAAGAGACAATCAGCCCCAGCATTTT. Translating it yields CASSLRDNQPQHF. This rearrangement joins TRBV7-9 to TRBJ1-5; D is ambiguous. The CDR3 is 13 amino acids. The germline CDR1 and CDR2 sequences are SEHNR and FQNEAQ (reference sequence). V lost 2 bases and J lost 3, with 5 bases in between.

In DNA, the CDR3 is TGTGCCAGTAGTGTTACCGGGGTAAGCCAGCCCCAGCATTTT. Translating it yields CASSVTGVSQPQHF. The chain is built from TRBV19 and TRBJ1-5; no clear D. CDR1 LNHDA and CDR2 SQIVND come from the germline V gene (reference sequence). The CDR3 spans 14 residues. Between the trimmed V and J ends, which lost 5 bases and 7 bases, there was a span of 15 bases.

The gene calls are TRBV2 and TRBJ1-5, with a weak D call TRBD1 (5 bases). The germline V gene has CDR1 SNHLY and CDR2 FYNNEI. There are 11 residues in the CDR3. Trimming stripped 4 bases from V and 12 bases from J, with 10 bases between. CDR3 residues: CASSGEGLQHF. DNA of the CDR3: TGTGCCAGCAGTGGGGAGGGGCTCCAGCATTTT.

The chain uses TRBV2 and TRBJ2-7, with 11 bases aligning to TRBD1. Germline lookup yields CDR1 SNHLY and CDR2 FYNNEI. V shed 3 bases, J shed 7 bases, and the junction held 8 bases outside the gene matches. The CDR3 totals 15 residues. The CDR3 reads CASSDRDRGSGEQYF. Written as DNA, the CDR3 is TGTGCCAGCAGTGACCGGGACAGGGGGTCGGGGGAGCAGTACTTC. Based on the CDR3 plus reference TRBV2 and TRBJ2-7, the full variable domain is EPEVTQTPSHQVTQMGQEVILRCVPISNHLYFYWYRQILGQKVEFLVSFYNNEISEKSEIFDDQFSVERPDGSNFTLKIRSTKLEDSAMYFCASSDRDRGSGEQYFGPGTRLTVT.

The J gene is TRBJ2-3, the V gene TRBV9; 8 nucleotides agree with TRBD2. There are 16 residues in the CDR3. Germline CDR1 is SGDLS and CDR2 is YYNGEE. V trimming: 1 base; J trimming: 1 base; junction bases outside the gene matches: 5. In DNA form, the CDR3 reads TGTGCCAGCAGCGTACCCAGCGGGGGCGGCACAGATACGCAGTATTTT. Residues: CASSVPSGGGTDTQYF.

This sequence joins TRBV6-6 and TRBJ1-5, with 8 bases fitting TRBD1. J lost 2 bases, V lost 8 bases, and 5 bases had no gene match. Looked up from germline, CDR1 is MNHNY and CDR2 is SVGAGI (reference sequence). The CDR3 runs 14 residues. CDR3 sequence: CASLGQGGNQPQHF. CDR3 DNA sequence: TGTGCCAGCCTAGGACAGGGCGGCAATCAGCCCCAGCATTTT.

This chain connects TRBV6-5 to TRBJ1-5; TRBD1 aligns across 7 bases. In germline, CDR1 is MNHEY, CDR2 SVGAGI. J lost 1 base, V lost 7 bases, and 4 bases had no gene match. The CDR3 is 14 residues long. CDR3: CASTHRGSNQPQHF. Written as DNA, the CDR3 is TGTGCCAGCACTCACAGGGGAAGCAATCAGCCCCAGCATTTT.

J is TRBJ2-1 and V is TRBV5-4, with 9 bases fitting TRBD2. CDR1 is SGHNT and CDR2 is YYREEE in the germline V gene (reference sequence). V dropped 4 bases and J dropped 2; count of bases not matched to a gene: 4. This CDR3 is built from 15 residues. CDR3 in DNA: TGTGCCAGCAGCCGGACTAGCGTAGCCTACAATGAGCAGTTCTTC. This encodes CASSRTSVAYNEQFF.

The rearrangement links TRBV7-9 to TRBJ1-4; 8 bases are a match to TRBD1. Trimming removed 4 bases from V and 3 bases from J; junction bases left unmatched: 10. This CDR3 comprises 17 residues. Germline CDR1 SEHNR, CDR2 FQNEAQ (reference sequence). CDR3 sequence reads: CASSSAVGQGPNEKLFF. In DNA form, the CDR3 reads TGTGCCAGCAGCTCAGCGGTCGGACAGGGACCTAATGAAAAACTGTTTTTT.

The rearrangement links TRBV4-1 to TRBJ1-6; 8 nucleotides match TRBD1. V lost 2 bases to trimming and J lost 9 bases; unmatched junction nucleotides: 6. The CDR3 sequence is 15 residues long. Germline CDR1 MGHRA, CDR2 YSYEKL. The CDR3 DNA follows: TGCGCCAGCAGCCAACCCGGGACAGGTGGTTCACCCCTCCACTTT. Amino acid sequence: CASSQPGTGGSPLHF.

The CDR3 nucleotides are TGTGCCAGCAGCCCCCTGACTGACGCTGAAGCTTTCTTT. It yields the protein CASSPLTDAEAFF. This chain connects TRBV7-9 to TRBJ1-1; D unresolved. Germline V lookup: CDR1 SEHNR, CDR2 FQNEAQ (reference sequence). This CDR3 is 13 amino acids long. Trimming took off 5 bases at V and 6 bases at J, with 13 bases between the two ends.

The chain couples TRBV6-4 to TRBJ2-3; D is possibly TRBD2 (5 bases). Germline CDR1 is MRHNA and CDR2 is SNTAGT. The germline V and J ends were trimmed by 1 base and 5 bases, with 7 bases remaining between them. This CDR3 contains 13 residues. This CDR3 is CASSDWAGDTQYF. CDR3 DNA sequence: TGTGCCAGCAGTGACTGGGCGGGAGATACGCAGTATTTT.

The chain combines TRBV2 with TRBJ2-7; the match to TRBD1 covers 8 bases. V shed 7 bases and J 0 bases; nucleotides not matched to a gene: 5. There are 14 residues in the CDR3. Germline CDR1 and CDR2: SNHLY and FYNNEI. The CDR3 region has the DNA TGTGCCAGCACCGACAGGGGCCTCTCCTACGAGCAGTACTTC. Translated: CASTDRGLSYEQYF.

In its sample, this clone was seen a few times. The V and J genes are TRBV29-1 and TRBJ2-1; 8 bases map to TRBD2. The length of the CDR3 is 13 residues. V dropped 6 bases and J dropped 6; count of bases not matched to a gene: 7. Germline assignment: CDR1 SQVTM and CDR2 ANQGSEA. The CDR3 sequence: CSVRRGGRNEQFF. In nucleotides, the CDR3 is TGCAGCGTCCGACGGGGGGGGCGCAATGAGCAGTTCTTC.

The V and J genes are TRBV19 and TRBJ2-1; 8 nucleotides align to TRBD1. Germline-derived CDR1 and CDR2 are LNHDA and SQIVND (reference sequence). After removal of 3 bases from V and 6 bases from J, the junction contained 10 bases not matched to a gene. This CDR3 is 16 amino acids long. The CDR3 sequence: CASSIGQGASPNEQFF. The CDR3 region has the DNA TGTGCCAGTAGTATCGGCCAGGGGGCTTCCCCCAATGAGCAGTTCTTC. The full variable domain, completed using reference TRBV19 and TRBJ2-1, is DGGITQSPKYLFRKEGQNVTLSCEQNLNHDAMYWYRQDPGQGLRLIYYSQIVNDFQKGDIAEGYSVSREKKESFPLTVTSAQKNPTAFYLCASSIGQGASPNEQFFGPGTRLTVL.

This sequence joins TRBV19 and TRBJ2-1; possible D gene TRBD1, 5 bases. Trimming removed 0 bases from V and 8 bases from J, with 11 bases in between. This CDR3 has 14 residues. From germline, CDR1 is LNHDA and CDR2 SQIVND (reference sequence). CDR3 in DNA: TGTGCCAGTAGTATAGATAGGGGAATGGATGAGCAGTTCTTC. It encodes CASSIDRGMDEQFF.

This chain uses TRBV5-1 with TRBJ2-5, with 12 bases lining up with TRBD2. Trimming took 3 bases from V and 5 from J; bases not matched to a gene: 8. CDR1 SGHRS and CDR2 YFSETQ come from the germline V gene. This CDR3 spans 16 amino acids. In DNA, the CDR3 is TGCGCCAGCAGCTACTCTAGCGGGAGGGCCGGTGAGACCCAGTACTTC. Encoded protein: CASSYSSGRAGETQYF.

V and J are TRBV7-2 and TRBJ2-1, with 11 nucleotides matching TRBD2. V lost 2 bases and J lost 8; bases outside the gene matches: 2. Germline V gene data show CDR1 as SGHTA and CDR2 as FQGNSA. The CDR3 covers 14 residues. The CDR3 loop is CASSLSSGRDEQFF. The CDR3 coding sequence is TGTGCCAGCAGCTTAAGTAGCGGGAGGGATGAGCAGTTCTTC.

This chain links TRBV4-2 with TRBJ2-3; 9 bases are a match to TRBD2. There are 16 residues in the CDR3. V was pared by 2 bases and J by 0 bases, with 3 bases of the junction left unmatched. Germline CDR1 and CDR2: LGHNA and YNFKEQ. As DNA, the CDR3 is TGTGCCAGCAGCCAAAGACTAGCGGAGAGCACAGATACGCAGTATTTT. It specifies CASSQRLAESTDTQYF.

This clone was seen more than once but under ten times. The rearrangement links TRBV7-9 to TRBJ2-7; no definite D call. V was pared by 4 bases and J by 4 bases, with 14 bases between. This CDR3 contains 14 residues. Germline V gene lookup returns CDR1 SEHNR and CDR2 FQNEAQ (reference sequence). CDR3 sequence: CASSSGAGRYEQYF. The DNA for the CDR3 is TGTGCCAGCAGCTCCGGCGCAGGAAGGTACGAGCAGTACTTC.

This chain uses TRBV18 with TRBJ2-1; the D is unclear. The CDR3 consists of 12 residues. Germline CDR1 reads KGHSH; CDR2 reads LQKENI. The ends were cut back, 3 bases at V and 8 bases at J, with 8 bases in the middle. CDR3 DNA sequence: TGTGCCAGCTCACCCGGGTTTGATGAGCAGTTCTTC. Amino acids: CASSPGFDEQFF.